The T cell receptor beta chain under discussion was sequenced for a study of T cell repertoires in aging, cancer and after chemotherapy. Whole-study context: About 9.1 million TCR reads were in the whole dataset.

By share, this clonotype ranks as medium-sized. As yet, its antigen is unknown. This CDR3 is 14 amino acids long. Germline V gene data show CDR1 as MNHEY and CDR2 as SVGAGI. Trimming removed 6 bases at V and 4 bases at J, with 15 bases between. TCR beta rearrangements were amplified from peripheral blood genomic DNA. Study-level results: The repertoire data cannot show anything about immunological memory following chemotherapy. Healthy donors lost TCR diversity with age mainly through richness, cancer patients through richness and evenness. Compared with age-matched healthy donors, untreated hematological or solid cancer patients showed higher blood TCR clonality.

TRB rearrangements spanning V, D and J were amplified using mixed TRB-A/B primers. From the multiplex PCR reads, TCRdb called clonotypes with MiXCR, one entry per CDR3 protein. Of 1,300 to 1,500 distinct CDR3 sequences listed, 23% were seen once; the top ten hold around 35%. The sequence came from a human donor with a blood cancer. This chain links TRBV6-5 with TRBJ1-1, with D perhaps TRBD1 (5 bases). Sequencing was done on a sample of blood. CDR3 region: CASRTREGITEAFF. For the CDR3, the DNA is TGTGCCAGCAGGACCAGGGAAGGTATCACTGAAGCTTTCTTT.